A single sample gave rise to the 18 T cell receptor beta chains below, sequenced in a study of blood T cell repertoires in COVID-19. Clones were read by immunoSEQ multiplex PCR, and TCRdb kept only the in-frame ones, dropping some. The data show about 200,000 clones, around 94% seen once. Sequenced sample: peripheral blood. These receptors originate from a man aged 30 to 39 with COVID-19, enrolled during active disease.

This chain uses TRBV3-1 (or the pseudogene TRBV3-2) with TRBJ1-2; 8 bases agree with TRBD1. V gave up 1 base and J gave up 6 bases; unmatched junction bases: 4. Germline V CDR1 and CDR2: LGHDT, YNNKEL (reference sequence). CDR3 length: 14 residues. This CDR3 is CASSQVQGGNGYTF. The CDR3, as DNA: TGTGCCAGCAGCCAAGTACAGGGGGGGAATGGCTACACCTTC.

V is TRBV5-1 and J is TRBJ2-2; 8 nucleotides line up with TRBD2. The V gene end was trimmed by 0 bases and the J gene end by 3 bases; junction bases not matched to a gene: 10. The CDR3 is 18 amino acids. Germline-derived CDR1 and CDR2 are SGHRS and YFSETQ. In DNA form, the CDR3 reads TGCGCCAGCAGCTTGGCCGGCGTTAGCGGGGCCGACACCGGGGAGCTGTTTTTT. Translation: CASSLAGVSGADTGELFF.

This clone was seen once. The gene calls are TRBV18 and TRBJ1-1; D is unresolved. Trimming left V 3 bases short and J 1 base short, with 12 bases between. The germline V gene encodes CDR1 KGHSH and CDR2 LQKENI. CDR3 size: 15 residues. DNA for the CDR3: TGTGCCAGCTCACCGAGAATAGAGGAGAACACTGAAGCTTTCTTT. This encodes CASSPRIEENTEAFF.

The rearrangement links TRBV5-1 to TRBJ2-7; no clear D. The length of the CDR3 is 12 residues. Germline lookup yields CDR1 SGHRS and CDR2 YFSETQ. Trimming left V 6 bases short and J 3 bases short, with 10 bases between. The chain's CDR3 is CASTYDGYEQYF. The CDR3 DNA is TGCGCCAGCACCTATGATGGCTACGAGCAGTACTTC.

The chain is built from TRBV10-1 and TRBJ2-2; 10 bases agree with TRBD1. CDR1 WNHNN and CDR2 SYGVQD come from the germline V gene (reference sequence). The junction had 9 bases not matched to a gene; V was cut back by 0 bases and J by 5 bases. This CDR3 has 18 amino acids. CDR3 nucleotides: TGCGCCAGCAGTGAGTCGGGACAGGGGATCGGGCAGACCGGGGAGCTGTTTTTT. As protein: CASSESGQGIGQTGELFF.

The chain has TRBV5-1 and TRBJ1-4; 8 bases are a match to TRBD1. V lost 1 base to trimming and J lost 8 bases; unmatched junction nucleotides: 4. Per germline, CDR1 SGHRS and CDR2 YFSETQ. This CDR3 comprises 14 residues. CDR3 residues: CASSLTGGGEKLFF. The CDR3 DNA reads TGCGCCAGCAGCTTGACAGGGGGTGGGGAAAAACTGTTTTTT.

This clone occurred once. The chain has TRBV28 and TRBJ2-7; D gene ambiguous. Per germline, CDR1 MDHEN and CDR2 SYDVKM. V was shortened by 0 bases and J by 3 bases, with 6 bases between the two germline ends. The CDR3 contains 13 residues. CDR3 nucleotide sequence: TGTGCCAGCAGTTTATGGGCAGTCTACGAGCAGTACTTC. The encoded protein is CASSLWAVYEQYF.

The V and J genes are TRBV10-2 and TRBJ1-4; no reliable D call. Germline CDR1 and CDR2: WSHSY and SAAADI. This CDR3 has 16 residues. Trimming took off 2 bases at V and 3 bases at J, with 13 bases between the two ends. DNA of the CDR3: TGCGCCAGCAGTGAGGCTACGGGAGTCTCTAATGAAAAACTGTTTTTT. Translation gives CASSEATGVSNEKLFF.

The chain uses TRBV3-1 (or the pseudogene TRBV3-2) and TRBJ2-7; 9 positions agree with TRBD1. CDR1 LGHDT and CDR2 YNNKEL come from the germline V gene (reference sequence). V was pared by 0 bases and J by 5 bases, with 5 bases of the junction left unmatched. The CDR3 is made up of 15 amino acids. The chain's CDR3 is CASSQDGQGYNEQYF. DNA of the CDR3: TGTGCCAGCAGCCAAGATGGACAGGGGTATAACGAGCAGTACTTC.

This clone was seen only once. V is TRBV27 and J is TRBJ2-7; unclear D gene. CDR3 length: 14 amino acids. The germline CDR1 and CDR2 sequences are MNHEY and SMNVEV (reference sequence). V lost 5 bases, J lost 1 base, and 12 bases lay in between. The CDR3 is CASSQHRLSYEQYF. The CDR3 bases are TGTGCCAGCAGTCAACATCGCCTTTCCTACGAGCAGTACTTC.

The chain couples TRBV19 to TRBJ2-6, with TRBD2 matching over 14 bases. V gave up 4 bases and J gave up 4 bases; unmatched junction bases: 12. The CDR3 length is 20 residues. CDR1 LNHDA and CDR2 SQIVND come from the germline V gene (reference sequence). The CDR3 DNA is TGTGCCAGTAGTACTCCTTCGACTAGCGGGGGGGCCGGCGGGGCCAACGTCCTGACTTTC. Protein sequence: CASSTPSTSGGAGGANVLTF.

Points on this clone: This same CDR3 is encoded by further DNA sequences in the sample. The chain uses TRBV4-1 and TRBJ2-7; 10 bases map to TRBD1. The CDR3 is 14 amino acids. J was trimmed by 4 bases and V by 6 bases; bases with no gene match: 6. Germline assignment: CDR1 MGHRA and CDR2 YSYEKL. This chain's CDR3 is CASSQPGQGYEQYF. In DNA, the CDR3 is TGCGCCAGCAGTCAGCCGGGACAGGGGTACGAGCAGTACTTC.

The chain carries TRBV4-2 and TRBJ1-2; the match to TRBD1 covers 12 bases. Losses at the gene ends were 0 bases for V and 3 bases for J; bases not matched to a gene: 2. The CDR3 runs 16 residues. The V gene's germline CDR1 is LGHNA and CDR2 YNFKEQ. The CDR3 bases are TGTGCCAGCAGCCAAGAAGGGACAGGGGGCGACTATGGCTACACCTTC. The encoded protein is CASSQEGTGGDYGYTF.

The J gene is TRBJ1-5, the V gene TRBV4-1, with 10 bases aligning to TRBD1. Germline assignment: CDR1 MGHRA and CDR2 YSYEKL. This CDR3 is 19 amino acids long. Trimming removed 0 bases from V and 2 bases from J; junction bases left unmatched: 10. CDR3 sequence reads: CASSQDRARGTGGNQPQHF. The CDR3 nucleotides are TGCGCCAGCAGCCAAGATCGGGCCCGAGGGACAGGGGGCAATCAGCCCCAGCATTTT.

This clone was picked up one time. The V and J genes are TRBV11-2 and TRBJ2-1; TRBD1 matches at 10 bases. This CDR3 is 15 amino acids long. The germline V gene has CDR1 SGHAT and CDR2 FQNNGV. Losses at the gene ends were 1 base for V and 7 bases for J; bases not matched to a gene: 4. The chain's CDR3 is CASSLVDRGPNEQFF. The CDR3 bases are TGTGCCAGCAGCTTAGTCGACAGGGGGCCGAATGAGCAGTTCTTC. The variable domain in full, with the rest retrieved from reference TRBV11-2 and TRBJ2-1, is EAGVAQSPRYKIIEKRQSVAFWCNPISGHATLYWYQQILGQGPKLLIQFQNNGVVDDSQLPKDRFSAERLKGVDSTLKIQPAKLEDSAVYLCASSLVDRGPNEQFFGPGTRLTVL.

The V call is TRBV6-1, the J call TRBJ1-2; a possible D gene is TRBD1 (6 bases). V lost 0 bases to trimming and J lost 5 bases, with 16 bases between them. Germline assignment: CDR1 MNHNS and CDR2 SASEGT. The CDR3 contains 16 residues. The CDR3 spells CASSEASGRGGYGYTF. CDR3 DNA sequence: TGTGCCAGCAGTGAAGCGTCAGGCAGGGGAGGGTATGGCTACACCTTC.

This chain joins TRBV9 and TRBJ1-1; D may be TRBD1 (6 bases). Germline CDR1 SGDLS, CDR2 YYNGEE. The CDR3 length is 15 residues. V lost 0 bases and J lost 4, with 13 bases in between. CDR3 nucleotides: TGTGCCAGCAGCGTAGGAGGGGGAGTAGGCACTGAAGCTTTCTTT. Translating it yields CASSVGGGVGTEAFF. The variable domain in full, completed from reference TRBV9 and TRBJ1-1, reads DSGVTQTPKHLITATGQRVTLRCSPRSGDLSVYWYQQSLDQGLQFLIQYYNGEERAKGNILERFSAQQFPDLHSELNLSSLELGDSALYFCASSVGGGVGTEAFFGQGTRLTVV.

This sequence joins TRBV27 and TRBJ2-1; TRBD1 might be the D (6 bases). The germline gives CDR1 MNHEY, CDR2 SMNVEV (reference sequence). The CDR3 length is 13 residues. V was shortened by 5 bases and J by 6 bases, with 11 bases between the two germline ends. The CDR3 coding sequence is TGTGCCAGCAGTCTAACAGGGCGCAATGAGCAGTTCTTC. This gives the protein CASSLTGRNEQFF.